Following are 8 T cell receptor beta chains from one sample sequenced in a study of blood T cell repertoires in COVID-19. TCRdb keeps only in-frame clones here, not all; method: immunoSEQ multiplex PCR. The top ten clones hold about 1.9% of a sample with about 130,000 clones, around 90% of them seen once. The sample comprised peripheral blood. The receptors originated from a man aged 50-60 years with COVID-19, enrolled during active disease.

The chain couples TRBV27 to TRBJ1-3; D call uncertain. The germline CDR1 and CDR2 sequences are MNHEY and SMNVEV (reference sequence). V was pared by 6 bases and J by 0 bases, with 12 bases between. This CDR3 region has 15 residues. The CDR3 coding sequence is TGTGCCAGCAGAATTAATTTTAGCTCTGGAAACACCATATATTTT. Its protein product is CASRINFSSGNTIYF.

The J gene is TRBJ1-2, the V gene TRBV19, with D possibly being TRBD1 (6 bases). V was shortened by 9 bases and J by 0 bases, with 8 bases between the two germline ends. The CDR3 consists of 12 residues. Germline CDR1 and CDR2: LNHDA and SQIVND (reference sequence). CDR3 sequence: CASRGANYGYTF. CDR3 bases: TGTGCCAGCAGGGGCGCTAACTATGGCTACACCTTC.

This chain connects TRBV3-1 (or the pseudogene TRBV3-2) to TRBJ2-6, with 8 bases lining up with TRBD1. This CDR3 has 16 residues. Per the germline V gene, CDR1 is LGHDT and CDR2 is YNNKEL (reference sequence). The junction had 9 bases not matched to a gene; V was cut back by 9 bases and J by 2 bases. CDR3 coding DNA: TGTGCCAGACGTCCGGGACAGGTCCCTGGGGCCAACGTCCTGACTTTC. As protein: CARRPGQVPGANVLTF.

V is TRBV28 and J is TRBJ2-5; no definite D call. V was cut by 8 bases and J by 4 bases, with 8 bases left in between. Germline CDR1 is MDHEN and CDR2 is SYDVKM. The CDR3 covers 11 residues. CDR3: CASGRVETQYF. The CDR3 bases are TGTGCCAGCGGCCGTGTAGAGACCCAGTACTTC.

This sequence joins TRBV5-1 and TRBJ2-2; D is uncertain. Trimming left V 5 bases short and J 2 bases short, with 4 bases between. CDR3 length: 12 residues. From germline, CDR1 is SGHRS and CDR2 YFSETQ. CDR3 protein: CASSQNTGELFF. The CDR3 DNA is TGCGCCAGCAGTCAAAACACCGGGGAGCTGTTTTTT.

The chain uses TRBV3-1 (or the pseudogene TRBV3-2) and TRBJ2-2, with D tentatively TRBD1 (6 bases). CDR3 size: 17 residues. V lost 4 bases to trimming and J lost 13 bases, with 28 bases between them. Per the germline V gene, CDR1 is LGHDT and CDR2 is YNNKEL (reference sequence). The CDR3 sequence: CASSPRPRGNPLSGLFF. The CDR3 DNA follows: TGTGCCAGCAGCCCCAGACCAAGGGGGAACCCTCTTTCTGGGCTGTTTTTT.

This rearrangement joins TRBV5-6 to TRBJ1-1, with D hard to call. CDR1 is SGHDT and CDR2 is YYEEEE in the germline V gene. With 4 bases removed from V and 4 bases from J, the gap between germline ends came to 11 bases. The CDR3 spans 13 residues. The CDR3 nucleotides are TGTGCCAGCAGCCGCCCTGGCGGCACTGAAGCTTTCTTT. Translating it yields CASSRPGGTEAFF.

The chain carries TRBV6-5 and TRBJ2-7; D not resolved. This CDR3 contains 13 residues. The V gene lost 6 bases and the J gene lost 2 bases, with 11 bases spanning the gap. CDR1 and CDR2 (germline): MNHEY, SVGAGI. CDR3 protein: CASSTTATYEQYF. CDR3 DNA sequence: TGTGCCAGCAGCACAACAGCAACCTACGAGCAGTACTTC.